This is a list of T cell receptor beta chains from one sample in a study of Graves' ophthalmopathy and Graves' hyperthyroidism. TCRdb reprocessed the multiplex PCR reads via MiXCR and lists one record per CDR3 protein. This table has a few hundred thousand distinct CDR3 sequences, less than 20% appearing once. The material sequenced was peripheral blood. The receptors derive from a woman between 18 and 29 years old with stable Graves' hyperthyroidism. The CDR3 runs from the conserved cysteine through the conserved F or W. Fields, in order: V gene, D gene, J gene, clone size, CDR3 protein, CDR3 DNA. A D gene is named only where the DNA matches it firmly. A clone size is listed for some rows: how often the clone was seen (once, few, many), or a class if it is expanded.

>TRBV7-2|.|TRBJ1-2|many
CASSDPGLSVGYTF
TGTGCCAGCAGCGACCCAGGACTCTCCGTGGGCTACACCTTC
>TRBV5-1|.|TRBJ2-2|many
CASRHTGQPGELFF
TGCGCCAGCAGGCACACTGGACAACCCGGGGAGCTGTTTTTT
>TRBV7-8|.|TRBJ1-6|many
CASSQRHIVAAPLHF
TGTGCCAGCAGCCAGAGACATATAGTTGCCGCACCCCTCCACTTT
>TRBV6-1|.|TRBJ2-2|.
CASSETPRGGTGELFF
TGTGCCAGCAGTGAAACCCCCCGGGGAGGAACCGGGGAGCTGTTTTTT
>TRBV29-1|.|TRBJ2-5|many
CSILLRPPGTYQETQYF
TGCAGCATTCTTCTTCGACCTCCGGGAACATACCAAGAGACCCAGTACTTC
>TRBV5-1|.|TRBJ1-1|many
CASSPRVGGTTEAFF
TGCGCCAGCAGCCCCCGAGTTGGGGGGACCACTGAAGCTTTCTTT
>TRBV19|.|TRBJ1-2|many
CASSPGDFYGYTF
TGTGCCAGTAGTCCCGGGGACTTCTATGGCTACACCTTC
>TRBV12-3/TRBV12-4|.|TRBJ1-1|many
CASSLEDLENTEAFF
TGTGCCAGCAGTTTAGAAGATCTGGAAAACACTGAAGCTTTCTTT
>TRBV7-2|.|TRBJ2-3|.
CASSYRDRRADTQYF
TGTGCCAGCAGTTACCGGGACCGGCGGGCAGATACGCAGTATTTT
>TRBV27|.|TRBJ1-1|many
CASSLTPGWGNTEAFF
TGTGCCAGCAGTTTAACCCCGGGGTGGGGGAACACTGAAGCTTTCTTT
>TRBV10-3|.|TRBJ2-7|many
CAISEGGTYEQYF
TGTGCCATCAGTGAAGGCGGAACCTACGAGCAGTACTTC
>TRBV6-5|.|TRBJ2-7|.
CASSYLRQGSYEQYF
TGTGCCAGCAGTTACTTGAGGCAGGGAAGCTACGAGCAGTACTTC
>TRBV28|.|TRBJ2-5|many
CASLRGGETQYF
TGTGCCAGCCTCCGGGGTGGGGAGACCCAGTACTTC
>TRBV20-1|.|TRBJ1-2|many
CSARDMGFHGYTF
TGCAGTGCTAGAGATATGGGGTTCCATGGCTACACCTTC
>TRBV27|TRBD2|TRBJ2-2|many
CASKGLAGYTGELFF
TGTGCCAGCAAAGGACTAGCGGGGTACACCGGGGAGCTGTTTTTT
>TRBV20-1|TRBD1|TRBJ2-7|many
CSARDPRQGPYEQYF
TGCAGTGCTAGAGATCCCAGACAGGGACCCTACGAGCAGTACTTC
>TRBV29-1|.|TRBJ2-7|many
CSVETPEGVREQYF
TGCAGCGTTGAAACCCCGGAGGGGGTGCGGGAGCAGTACTTC
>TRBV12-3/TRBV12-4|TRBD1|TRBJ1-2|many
CASSLGTGLYGYTF
TGTGCCAGCAGTCTCGGGACAGGCCTCTATGGCTACACCTTC
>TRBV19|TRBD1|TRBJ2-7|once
CASSRSGTGYSYEQCF
TGTGCCAGTAGTAGATCCGGGACAGGGTACTCCTACGAGCAGTGCTTC
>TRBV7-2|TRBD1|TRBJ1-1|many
CASSFGQGITRNTEAFF
TGTGCCAGCAGCTTCGGACAGGGCATTACCCGAAACACTGAAGCTTTCTTT
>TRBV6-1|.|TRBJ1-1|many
CASNTGSAEAFF
TGTGCCAGCAATACAGGTTCGGCTGAAGCTTTCTTT
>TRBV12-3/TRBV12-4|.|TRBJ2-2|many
CASRPETGELFF
TGTGCCAGCAGGCCCGAGACCGGGGAGCTGTTTTTT
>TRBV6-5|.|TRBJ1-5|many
CASNRVSNQPQHF
TGTGCCAGCAATAGGGTTAGCAATCAGCCCCAGCATTTT
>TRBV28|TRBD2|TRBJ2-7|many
CASSLSGTSGYEQYF
TGTGCCAGCAGTTTATCAGGGACTAGCGGCTACGAGCAGTACTTC
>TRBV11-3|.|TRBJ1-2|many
CASSSAVLRDGYTF
TGTGCCAGCAGCTCAGCAGTCTTAAGGGACGGCTACACCTTC
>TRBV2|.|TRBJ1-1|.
CARSALMNTEAFF
TGTGCCAGATCGGCACTGATGAACACTGAAGCTTTCTTT
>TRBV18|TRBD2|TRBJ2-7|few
CASSPSGVYEQYF
TGTGCCAGCTCACCCAGCGGGGTTTACGAGCAGTACTTC
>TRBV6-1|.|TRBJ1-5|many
CASSEEAWANGDQPQHF
TGTGCCAGCAGTGAAGAGGCTTGGGCCAACGGCGATCAGCCCCAGCATTTT
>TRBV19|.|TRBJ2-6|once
CASALISGANVLTF
TGTGCCAGCGCTCTAATCTCTGGGGCCAACGTCCTGACTTTC
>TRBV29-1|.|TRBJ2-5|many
CSVYGPFQETQYF
TGCAGCGTCTACGGACCCTTTCAAGAGACCCAGTACTTC
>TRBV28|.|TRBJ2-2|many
CASSLWLEVAGELFF
TGTGCCAGCAGTTTATGGCTCGAAGTTGCCGGGGAGCTGTTTTTT
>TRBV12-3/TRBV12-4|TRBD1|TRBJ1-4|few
CASSLSGQGKLFF
TGTGCCAGCAGTTTAAGTGGACAGGGAAAACTGTTTTTT
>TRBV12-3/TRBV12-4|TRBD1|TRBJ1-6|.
CASRRAGGGSPLHF
TGTGCCAGCAGGCGGGCAGGGGGCGGTTCACCCCTCCACTTT
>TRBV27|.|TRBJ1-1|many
CASSLQSGVWTEAFF
TGTGCCAGCAGTTTACAATCGGGGGTTTGGACTGAAGCTTTCTTT
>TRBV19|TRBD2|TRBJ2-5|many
CASGTTQETQYF
TGTGCCAGTGGGACTACCCAAGAGACCCAGTACTTC
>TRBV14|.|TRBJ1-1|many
CASSQFEGTEAFF
TGTGCCAGCAGCCAGTTTGAGGGGACTGAAGCTTTCTTT
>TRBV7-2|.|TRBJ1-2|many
CASSMGRADSYGYTF
TGTGCCAGCAGCATGGGGAGGGCGGATAGCTATGGCTACACCTTC
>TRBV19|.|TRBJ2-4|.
CASRQLAKNIQYF
TGTGCCAGTAGACAGTTAGCCAAAAACATTCAGTACTTC
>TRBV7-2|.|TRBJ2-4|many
CASSPGGPLIQYF
TGTGCCAGCAGCCCCGGCGGACCCCTAATTCAGTACTTC
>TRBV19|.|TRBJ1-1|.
CASSSRRGTLMAMNTEAFF
TGTGCCAGTAGTAGCCGGCGCGGGACTTTAATGGCCATGAACACTGAAGCTTTCTTT
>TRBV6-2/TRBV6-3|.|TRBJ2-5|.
CASSYGGAPETQYF
TGTGCCAGCAGTTACGGGGGGGCCCCAGAGACCCAGTACTTC
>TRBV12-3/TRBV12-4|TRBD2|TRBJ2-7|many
CASADKGTRGSYEQYF
TGTGCCAGCGCGGATAAGGGGACTAGAGGATCCTACGAGCAGTACTTC
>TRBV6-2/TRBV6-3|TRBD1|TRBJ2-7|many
CASSYVSGTAYEQYF
TGTGCCAGCAGTTACGTTTCGGGGACAGCCTACGAGCAGTACTTC
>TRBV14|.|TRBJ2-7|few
CASSQVGEDLNEQYF
TGTGCCAGCAGCCAAGTCGGTGAGGACTTAAACGAGCAGTACTTC
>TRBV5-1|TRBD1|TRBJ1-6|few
CASSRGQGANNSPLHF
TGCGCCAGCAGCCGGGGACAGGGGGCCAATAATTCACCCCTCCACTTT
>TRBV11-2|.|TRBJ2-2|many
CASSFIPGAGELFF
TGTGCCAGCAGCTTCATCCCAGGGGCCGGGGAGCTGTTTTTT
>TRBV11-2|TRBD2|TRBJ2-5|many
CASSSGWGLGRETQYF
TGTGCCAGCAGCTCAGGGTGGGGACTAGGAAGAGAGACCCAGTACTTC
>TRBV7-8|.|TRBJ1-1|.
CASSLSTGVPVYTEAFF
TGTGCCAGCAGCTTATCTACGGGGGTCCCGGTGTACACTGAAGCTTTCTTT
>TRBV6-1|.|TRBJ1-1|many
CASSELSGISEAFF
TGTGCCAGCAGTGAACTGTCGGGCATCTCTGAAGCTTTCTTT
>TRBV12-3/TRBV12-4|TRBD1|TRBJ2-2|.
CASRQGAYTGELFF
TGTGCCAGCAGACAGGGGGCTTACACCGGGGAGCTGTTTTTT
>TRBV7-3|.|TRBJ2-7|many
CASSPSGTEQYF
TGTGCCAGCAGCCCCAGTGGCACCGAGCAGTACTTC
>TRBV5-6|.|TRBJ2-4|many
CASSLLGAYGKNIQYF
TGTGCCAGCAGCTTGCTAGGGGCGTATGGCAAAAACATTCAGTACTTC
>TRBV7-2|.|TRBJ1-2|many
CASSLIGRSGYTF
TGTGCCAGCAGCTTAATAGGACGCAGTGGCTACACCTTC
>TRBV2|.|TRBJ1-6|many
CASSVTVLNSPLHF
TGTGCCAGCAGTGTCACGGTTTTAAATTCACCCCTCCACTTT
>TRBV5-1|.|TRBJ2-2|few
CASSLSGEDTGELFF
TGCGCCAGCAGCTTAAGTGGGGAGGACACCGGGGAGCTGTTTTTT
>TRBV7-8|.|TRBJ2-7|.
CATRARGIYEQYF
TGTGCCACCCGGGCCCGAGGGATCTACGAGCAGTACTTC
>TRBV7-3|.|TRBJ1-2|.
CASSTGTTNRAYGYTF
TGTGCCAGCAGCACCGGAACTACTAACAGGGCGTATGGCTACACCTTC
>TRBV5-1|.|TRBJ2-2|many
CASSADRANTGELFF
TGCGCCAGCAGCGCCGACCGGGCGAACACCGGGGAGCTGTTTTTT